This passage covers 9 T cell receptor beta chains from one sample sequenced in a study of blood T cells in healthy people across ages. Using a J-beta primer mix together with a sample-barcoded 5' primer, a second PCR was run for roughly 7 to 11 cycles. TCRdb processed the 5' RACE reads anew with MiXCR; each CDR3 protein has one entry. Of over 1,500,000 distinct CDR3 sequences in the sample, less than 50% are singletons; the top ten hold 2.1%. The sequenced sample consisted of blood. Every receptor here comes from a woman in her thirties or forties in good health.

This clonotype was counted only a few times. V usage is TRBV3-1 and J usage is TRBJ2-1; D is perhaps TRBD2 (6 bases). CDR1 and CDR2 (germline): LGHDT, YNNKEL (reference sequence). The CDR3 contains 19 residues. Trimming left V 0 bases short and J 4 bases short, with 22 bases between. The DNA of the CDR3 is TGTGCCAGCAGCCAAGAGATTCTTCGAGTCGGCGGGGTATACAATGAGCAGTTCTTC. It yields the protein CASSQEILRVGGVYNEQFF.

This chain connects TRBV6-2 or TRBV6-3 to TRBJ1-5; 7 bases align to TRBD1. V trimming: 6 bases; J trimming: 6 bases; junction bases outside the gene matches: 17. Germline lookup yields CDR1 MNHEY and CDR2 SVGEGT. The CDR3 runs to 17 residues. For the CDR3, the DNA is TGTGCCAGCAGCCATAACGACAGGGAAGGTGGAATTCAGCCCCAGCATTTT. Encoded protein: CASSHNDREGGIQPQHF.

Remarks on this clonotype: The junction does not match germline at one end; this may be a read error. The chain combines TRBV4-3 with TRBJ2-2, with D perhaps given as TRBD1 or TRBD2 (5 bases each). This CDR3 comprises 15 residues. Germline values: CDR1 LGHNA, CDR2 YSLEER. The DNA for the CDR3 is TGCACCAGCAGCCAAGAGGGGCTTGACACCGGGGAGCTGTTTTTT. This gives the protein CTSSQEGLDTGELFF.

This chain uses TRBV9 with TRBJ2-3, with no clear D. Between the trimmed V and J ends, which lost 3 bases and 4 bases, there was a span of 9 bases. CDR3 length equals 13 residues. CDR1 is SGDLS and CDR2 is YYNGEE in the germline V gene. CDR3: CASSGVSSDTQYF. The CDR3 DNA sequence: TGTGCCAGCAGCGGGGTAAGCTCAGATACGCAGTATTTT.

The V and J genes are TRBV27 and TRBJ1-4; perhaps TRBD1 as D (5 bases). Germline CDR1 is MNHEY and CDR2 is SMNVEV (reference sequence). V dropped 4 bases and J dropped 8 bases, with 14 bases sitting between them. CDR3 length: 14 amino acids. The DNA for the CDR3 is TGTGCCAGCAGTTCTCGGGACGCTGGGGAAAAACTGTTTTTT. It specifies CASSSRDAGEKLFF. The full variable domain, in which reference TRBV27 and TRBJ1-4 provide the parts outside the CDR3, is EAQVTQNPRYLITVTGKKLTVTCSQNMNHEYMSWYRQDPGLGLRQIYYSMNVEVTDKGDVPEGYKVSRKEKRNFPLILESPSPNQTSLYFCASSSRDAGEKLFFGSGTQLSVL.

The chain recombines TRBV15 with TRBJ2-5, with 8 bases fitting TRBD1. V gave up 1 base and J gave up 4 bases; unmatched junction bases: 5. The CDR3 totals 15 residues. Germline V gene lookup returns CDR1 LNHNV and CDR2 YYDKDF (reference sequence). The CDR3 DNA sequence: TGTGCCACCAGCAGAGCTGGACAGGGAGGAGAGACCCAGTACTTC. This codes for CATSRAGQGGETQYF.

V gene TRBV7-8 combines with J gene TRBJ2-3; D not resolved. CDR1 SGHVS and CDR2 FQNEAQ come from the germline V gene. This CDR3 region has 18 residues. Between the trimmed V and J ends, which lost 6 bases and 3 bases, there was a span of 25 bases. CDR3 sequence: CASSIFFNSQRNTDTQYF. The CDR3 DNA reads TGTGCCAGCAGTATTTTTTTTAATTCCCAGAGAAATACAGATACGCAGTATTTT.

V usage is TRBV4-2 and J usage is TRBJ2-7; D remains ambiguous. Per germline, CDR1 LGHNA and CDR2 YNFKEQ. This CDR3 is 13 amino acids long. The V and J ends lost 0 bases and 2 bases respectively, with 5 bases between them. The CDR3 nucleotides are TGTGCCAGCAGCCAAGATGCGCCCTACGAGCAGTACTTC. It is translated as CASSQDAPYEQYF.

The rearrangement joins TRBV10-3 to TRBJ2-7; D might be TRBD2 (6 bases). This CDR3 has 14 amino acids. Germline-derived CDR1 and CDR2 are ENHRY and SYGVKD. Trimming left V 6 bases short and J 0 bases short, with 12 bases between. The CDR3 here is CAISETGDSYEQYF. The CDR3 DNA reads TGTGCCATCAGCGAAACGGGAGACTCCTACGAGCAGTACTTC.